Below are 14 T cell receptor beta chains sequenced from a single sample in a study of cytomegalovirus exposure and HLA in healthy donors listed by TCRdb under 2017. Library preparation employed the immunoSEQ multiplex PCR assay. The multiplex PCR relied on a mix of 60 forward primers for TCR Vbeta segments and 13 reverse primers for TCR Jbeta segments. This immuneACCESS table, as held by TCRdb, lists in-frame sequences with V and J called but not all clones. Of the missing ones, under half trace to an unresolved V gene in checked studies; the others have no known cause. The sample includes 150,000 to 200,000 clones, with roughly 80% observed a single time. The ten largest account for roughly 10% of the sample. The sequencing input was PBMCs. All receptors derive from a man aged 18 to 29 in good health and CMV-seropositive.

The chain links TRBV6-5 to TRBJ1-1, with D maybe TRBD1 (5 bases). The germline V gene has CDR1 MNHEY and CDR2 SVGAGI. The CDR3 loop spans 14 amino acids. Trimming pared 2 bases from V and 9 bases from J, leaving 16 bases between. Written as DNA, the CDR3 is TGTGCCAGCAGTTACGGAGTGGGAGCGGGACAAGCTTTCTTT. This sequence encodes CASSYGVGAGQAFF.

The rearrangement uses TRBV5-6 and TRBJ2-4; TRBD1 is a possible D gene (6 bases). The CDR3 totals 14 residues. Looked up from germline, CDR1 is SGHDT and CDR2 is YYEEEE. V lost 2 bases and J lost 2, with 8 bases in between. The CDR3 protein is CASSLQGTKNIQYF. The CDR3 DNA is TGTGCCAGCAGCTTACAGGGAACCAAAAACATTCAGTACTTC.

J is TRBJ2-2 and V is TRBV2; D possibly corresponds to TRBD1 (6 bases). V gave up 10 bases and J gave up 3 bases, with 9 bases separating them. Germline V gene data show CDR1 as SNHLY and CDR2 as FYNNEI. This CDR3 is 12 amino acids long. The CDR3: CATGQHTGELFF. CDR3 nucleotides: TGTGCCACGGGACAACACACCGGGGAGCTGTTTTTT.

This clone was observed once. The gene calls are TRBV19 and TRBJ1-5; 10 bases map to TRBD1. Germline CDR1 LNHDA, CDR2 SQIVND (reference sequence). The V and J ends lost 6 bases and 1 base, in that order; junction bases with no gene match: 6. This CDR3 region has 16 residues. In nucleotides, the CDR3 is TGTGCCAGTAGAAGGGGGGGACAGGGGAGCAATCAGCCCCAGCATTTT. This sequence encodes CASRRGGQGSNQPQHF. Based on the CDR3 plus reference TRBV19 and TRBJ1-5, the full variable domain is DGGITQSPKYLFRKEGQNVTLSCEQNLNHDAMYWYRQDPGQGLRLIYYSQIVNDFQKGDIAEGYSVSREKKESFPLTVTSAQKNPTAFYLCASRRGGQGSNQPQHFGDGTRLSIL.

The J gene is TRBJ2-1, the V gene TRBV11-3, with 14 bases lining up with TRBD2. V lost 5 bases, J lost 8 bases, and 2 bases stayed unmatched. The CDR3 loop spans 14 amino acids. Germline CDR1 reads SGHNT; CDR2 reads YENEEA. This CDR3 is CASSGTSGSDEQFF. The CDR3 DNA sequence: TGTGCCAGCAGCGGGACTAGCGGGAGTGATGAGCAGTTCTTC.

For this clone: At one end, the junction sequence differs from germline, possibly due to a read error. This sequence joins TRBV5-1 and TRBJ2-5, with a tentative D call TRBD1 (6 bases). Germline loops: CDR1 SGHRS, CDR2 YFSETQ. The CDR3 length is 15 residues. CDR3 in amino acids: CASRDTGTRKEAQYF. CDR3 coding DNA: TGCGCCAGCAGAGATACCGGGACACGGAAAGAGGCCCAGTACTTC.

The rearrangement links TRBV13 to TRBJ1-1; D not certain. This CDR3 spans 14 amino acids. Germline assignment: CDR1 PRHDT and CDR2 FYEKMQ (reference sequence). Trimming took off 5 bases at V and 1 base at J, with 11 bases between the two ends. The CDR3 DNA reads TGTGCCAGCAGCCATTCCAGGCGGAACACTGAAGCTTTCTTT. As protein: CASSHSRRNTEAFF.

V and J are TRBV6-5 and TRBJ2-3, with 8 positions matching TRBD2. The CDR3 loop spans 15 amino acids. The germline V gene encodes CDR1 MNHEY and CDR2 SVGAGI. The trim removed 4 bases at V and 3 bases at J, leaving 6 bases unmatched. CDR3 nucleotides: TGTGCCAGCAGTTCGGGACTAGTGGGTACAGATACGCAGTATTTT. As protein: CASSSGLVGTDTQYF.

The chain carries TRBV11-2 and TRBJ1-1; D is undetermined. Between the trimmed V and J ends, which lost 0 bases and 10 bases, there was a span of 18 bases. This CDR3 has 15 amino acids. Per germline, CDR1 SGHAT and CDR2 FQNNGV. The CDR3 nucleotides are TGTGCCAGCAGCTTAGATTTGAGCCCTATCCGAAGAGCTTTCTTT. This translates into CASSLDLSPIRRAFF.

The chain is built from TRBV27 and TRBJ1-4; TRBD1 matches 8 bases. V lost 7 bases, J lost 8 bases, and 12 bases stayed unmatched. Germline CDR1 and CDR2: MNHEY and SMNVEV (reference sequence). The CDR3 contains 15 residues. The CDR3, as DNA: TGTGCCAGCACTCGGTCGGGGACAGGCGGAGAAAAACTGTTTTTT. It yields the protein CASTRSGTGGEKLFF.

This clone was detected once. The rearrangement uses TRBV11-2 and TRBJ2-7; D gene ambiguous. V dropped 0 bases and J dropped 4 bases, with 4 bases sitting between them. This CDR3 is built from 12 residues. Germline V lookup: CDR1 SGHAT, CDR2 FQNNGV. The CDR3 nucleotides are TGTGCCAGCAGCTTAGACGAGTACGAGCAGTACTTC. Translated: CASSLDEYEQYF.

The chain has TRBV5-6 and TRBJ1-4, with 9 bases aligning to TRBD1. This CDR3 has 15 amino acids. Per germline, CDR1 SGHDT and CDR2 YYEEEE. Unmatched junction bases numbered 7, after V lost 5 bases and J lost 5 bases. This CDR3 reads CASRISGTGNEKLFF. The CDR3 DNA follows: TGTGCCAGCAGGATCTCCGGGACAGGGAATGAAAAACTGTTTTTT.

A note on this clone: Within the sample, other DNA sequences also encode this same CDR3. In DNA, the CDR3 is TGTGCCAGCAGCGTAGAACCAGAAAACACCGGGGAGCTGTTTTTT. Its translation: CASSVEPENTGELFF. V usage is TRBV9 and J usage is TRBJ2-2; D call uncertain. Germline V gene data show CDR1 as SGDLS and CDR2 as YYNGEE. This CDR3 has 15 amino acids. V gave up 0 bases and J gave up 2 bases, with 8 bases separating them.

The rearrangement joins TRBV7-8 to TRBJ1-1, with a weak D call TRBD1 (5 bases). Germline values: CDR1 SGHVS, CDR2 FQNEAQ. Trimming removed 1 base at V and 14 bases at J, with 23 bases between. The CDR3 is 15 amino acids. DNA of the CDR3: TGTGCCAGCAGCTTAGTATCCATATTAGGGCAGGGAAGCTTCTTT. Residues: CASSLVSILGQGSFF.